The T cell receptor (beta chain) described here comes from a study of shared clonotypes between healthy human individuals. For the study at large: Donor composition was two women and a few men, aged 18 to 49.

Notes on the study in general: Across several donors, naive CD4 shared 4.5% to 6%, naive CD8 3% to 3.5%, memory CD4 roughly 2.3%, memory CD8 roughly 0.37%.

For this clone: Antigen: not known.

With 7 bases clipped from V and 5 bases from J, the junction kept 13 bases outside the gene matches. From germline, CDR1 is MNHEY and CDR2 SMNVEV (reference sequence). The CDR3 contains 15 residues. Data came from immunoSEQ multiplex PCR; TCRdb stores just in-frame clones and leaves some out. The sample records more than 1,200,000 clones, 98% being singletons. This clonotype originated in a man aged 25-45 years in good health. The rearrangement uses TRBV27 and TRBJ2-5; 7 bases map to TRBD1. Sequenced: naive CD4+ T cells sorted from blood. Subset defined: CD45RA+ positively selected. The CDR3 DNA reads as TGTGCCAGCATTAGACAGGGCGTTAGCGCGGAGACCCAGTACTTC. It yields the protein CASIRQGVSAETQYF.